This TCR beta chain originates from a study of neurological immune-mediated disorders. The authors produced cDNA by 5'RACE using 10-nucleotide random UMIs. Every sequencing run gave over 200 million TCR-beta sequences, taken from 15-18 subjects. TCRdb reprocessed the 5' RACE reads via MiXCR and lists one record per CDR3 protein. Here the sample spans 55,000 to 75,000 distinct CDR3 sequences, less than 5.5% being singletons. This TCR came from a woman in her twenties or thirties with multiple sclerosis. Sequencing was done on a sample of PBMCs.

The CDR3 loop reads CSARPRTGSYEQYF. In DNA form, the CDR3 reads TGCAGTGCTAGACCCCGGACAGGCTCCTACGAGCAGTACTTC. The chain recombines TRBV20-1 with TRBJ2-7, with TRBD1 identical over 7 bases. Germline V gives CDR1 DFQATT, CDR2 SNEGSKA (reference sequence). J lost 0 bases, V lost 2 bases, and 4 bases had no gene match. The CDR3 has 14 residues.